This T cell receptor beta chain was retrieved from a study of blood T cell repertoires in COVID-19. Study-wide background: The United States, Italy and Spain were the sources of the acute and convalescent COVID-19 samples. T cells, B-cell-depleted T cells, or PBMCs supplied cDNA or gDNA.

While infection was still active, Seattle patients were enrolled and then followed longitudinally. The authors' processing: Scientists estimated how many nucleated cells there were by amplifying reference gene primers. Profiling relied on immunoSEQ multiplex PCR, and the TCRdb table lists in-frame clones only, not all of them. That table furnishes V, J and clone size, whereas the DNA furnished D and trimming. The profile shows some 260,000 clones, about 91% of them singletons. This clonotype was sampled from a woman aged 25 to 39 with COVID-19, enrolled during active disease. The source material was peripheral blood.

The CDR3 region has the DNA TGTGCCAGTGGTACAGGACTAGGAGGCAATGAGCAGTTCTTC. It is translated as CASGTGLGGNEQFF. The chain links TRBV19 to TRBJ2-1; TRBD2 matches 7 bases. The V gene end was trimmed by 8 bases and the J gene end by 6 bases; junction bases not matched to a gene: 10. The CDR3 covers 14 residues. Germline V gene sequence: CDR1 LNHDA, CDR2 SQIVND (reference sequence). The variable domain in full, with the rest retrieved from reference TRBV19 and TRBJ2-1, is DGGITQSPKYLFRKEGQNVTLSCEQNLNHDAMYWYRQDPGQGLRLIYYSQIVNDFQKGDIAEGYSVSREKKESFPLTVTSAQKNPTAFYLCASGTGLGGNEQFFGPGTRLTVL.